This TCR beta chain comes out of a study of shared clonotypes between healthy human individuals. Some clones are missing from TCRdb's copy, which holds only in-frame ones; the method was immunoSEQ multiplex PCR. This table holds about 2 million clones, over 85% found once. Selected positively for CCR7 and CD45RO-negative, naive CD8 cells excluded terminally differentiated effector memory CD45RA+ cells. About this clone itself: Its antigen is unidentified.

Study-wide results and limits: Among donors, the sharing of clonotypes was expected to be influenced by sequencing depth. All-four-donor shared clonotypes had higher generation probabilities than non-shared clonotypes did.

Trimming stripped 3 bases from V and 2 bases from J, with 10 bases between. Per the germline V gene, CDR1 is SGHAT and CDR2 is FQNNGV. The CDR3 extends over 15 amino acids. The chain couples TRBV11-2 to TRBJ2-2; D is ambiguous. Sequenced: naive CD8+ T cells sorted from blood. The receptor was isolated from a man younger than 30 in good health. The CDR3 here is CASSLMGGNTGELFF. The CDR3 nucleotides read TGTGCCAGCAGCTTGATGGGCGGAAACACCGGGGAGCTGTTTTTT. The full variable domain, in which reference TRBV11-2 and TRBJ2-2 provide the parts outside the CDR3, is EAGVAQSPRYKIIEKRQSVAFWCNPISGHATLYWYQQILGQGPKLLIQFQNNGVVDDSQLPKDRFSAERLKGVDSTLKIQPAKLEDSAVYLCASSLMGGNTGELFFGEGSRLTVL.